These T cell receptor beta chains were read from a single sample in a study of T-cell reconstitution after alpha-beta-depleted transplantation in children. Via MiXCR, TCRdb re-called the PCR reads, giving one row per CDR3 protein. The data show around 360,000 distinct CDR3 sequences, about 9.3% seen once. Sequencing was performed on PBMCs from the stem cell graft donor, taken from the stem cell graft. The receptors derive from a human donor who donated a stem cell graft to a child with acute lymphoblastic leukemia. Each CDR3 is given with its conserved first and last residue. The order of the fields is J gene, D gene, clone size, V gene, CDR3 DNA, CDR3 protein. D genes are given only for firm matches. Expanded clones are given a class, and other clones once, few, many or no size at all.

j_gene: TRBJ2-1; d_gene: TRBD2; abundance: -; v_gene: TRBV19; CDR3nt: TGTGCCAGTATCGAAACCGGGACTAGCAGCTACAATGAGCAGTTCTTC; CDR3aa: CASIETGTSSYNEQFF
j_gene: TRBJ2-1; d_gene: -; abundance: -; v_gene: TRBV2; CDR3nt: TGTGCCAGCAGGGGGTCCTTTAACAATGAGCAGTTCTTC; CDR3aa: CASRGSFNNEQFF
j_gene: TRBJ2-4; d_gene: TRBD2; abundance: few; v_gene: TRBV7-6; CDR3nt: TGTGCCAGCAGCCCGGGACTAGCGGCAGACATTCAGTACTTC; CDR3aa: CASSPGLAADIQYF
j_gene: TRBJ1-5; d_gene: -; abundance: -; v_gene: TRBV21-1; CDR3nt: TGTGCCAGCCCATTTAGAAGCAATCAGCCCCAGCATTTT; CDR3aa: CASPFRSNQPQHF
j_gene: TRBJ2-3; d_gene: TRBD2; abundance: -; v_gene: TRBV6-5; CDR3nt: TGTGCCAGCAGTTCCCTAAGCGGGAGGTTTGGAGATACGCAGTATTTT; CDR3aa: CASSSLSGRFGDTQYF
j_gene: TRBJ1-5; d_gene: TRBD1; abundance: many; v_gene: TRBV15; CDR3nt: TGTGCCACCAGTAGGACAGGGGGCAATCAGCCCCAGCATTTT; CDR3aa: CATSRTGGNQPQHF
j_gene: TRBJ2-5; d_gene: -; abundance: many; v_gene: TRBV4-1; CDR3nt: TGCGCCAGCAGCCAGAGGACTCCTACCCAAGAGACCCAGTACTTC; CDR3aa: CASSQRTPTQETQYF
j_gene: TRBJ2-3; d_gene: TRBD1; abundance: -; v_gene: TRBV4-2; CDR3nt: TGTGCCAGCAGCCGAGACGAGGGGGCCGCAGATACGCAGTATTTT; CDR3aa: CASSRDEGAADTQYF
j_gene: TRBJ2-7; d_gene: TRBD1; abundance: -; v_gene: TRBV5-6; CDR3nt: TGTGCCAGCAGCTGGGCGACAGGGCTCTACGAGCAGTACTTC; CDR3aa: CASSWATGLYEQYF
j_gene: TRBJ2-1; d_gene: TRBD2; abundance: -; v_gene: TRBV19; CDR3nt: TGTGCCAGTAGTATCCCAAGCGGGAGGAATGAGCAGTTCTTC; CDR3aa: CASSIPSGRNEQFF
j_gene: TRBJ2-2; d_gene: -; abundance: -; v_gene: TRBV3-1; CDR3nt: TGTGCCAGCAGCCAAGACAGGGAAACCGGGGAGCTGTTTTTT; CDR3aa: CASSQDRETGELFF
j_gene: TRBJ2-2; d_gene: -; abundance: -; v_gene: TRBV19; CDR3nt: TGTGCCAGTAGTATACGCCAGGGCGGGGAGCTGTTTTTT; CDR3aa: CASSIRQGGELFF
j_gene: TRBJ2-1; d_gene: TRBD2; abundance: few; v_gene: TRBV4-1; CDR3nt: TGCGCCAGCAGCCAAGATAGCCTACAATCCGGGACTAGCGGGAGCGGTGAGCAGTTCTTC; CDR3aa: CASSQDSLQSGTSGSGEQFF
j_gene: TRBJ2-1; d_gene: TRBD2; abundance: -; v_gene: TRBV7-9; CDR3nt: TGTGCCAGCAGCGGTACTAGCGGGAGTAATGAGCAGTTCTTC; CDR3aa: CASSGTSGSNEQFF
j_gene: TRBJ2-5; d_gene: -; abundance: many; v_gene: TRBV29-1; CDR3nt: TGCAGCGTTGCGGGCAGCCAAGAGACCCAGTACTTC; CDR3aa: CSVAGSQETQYF
j_gene: TRBJ1-1; d_gene: -; abundance: -; v_gene: TRBV3-1; CDR3nt: TGTGCCAGCAGCCAACAAGGGGGGGACACTGAAGCTTTCTTT; CDR3aa: CASSQQGGDTEAFF
j_gene: TRBJ1-5; d_gene: -; abundance: -; v_gene: TRBV6-5; CDR3nt: TGTGCCAGCAGTTACCCACAAGACGGCTCAAATCAGCCCCAGCATTTT; CDR3aa: CASSYPQDGSNQPQHF
j_gene: TRBJ2-1; d_gene: -; abundance: -; v_gene: TRBV20-1; CDR3nt: TGCAGTGCTAGAGATCGAAGCGCCCCTTACAATGAGCAGTTCTTC; CDR3aa: CSARDRSAPYNEQFF
j_gene: TRBJ2-1; d_gene: -; abundance: few; v_gene: TRBV25-1; CDR3nt: TGTGCCAGCAGTGAATATGAAAAGGTCAGCAATGAGCAGTTCTTC; CDR3aa: CASSEYEKVSNEQFF